Described below is a single T cell receptor (beta chain) sequence and its context. Its antigen is unknown. This sample was included in a study of cytomegalovirus exposure and HLA in healthy donors. Overall study context: From some 180 million T cells, an earlier analysis saw approximately 110 million unique TCR beta sequences.

60 Vbeta and 13 Jbeta primers were used in PCR. Sequencing used immunoSEQ multiplex PCR; TCRdb keeps in-frame clones, though not all of them. The sample holds about 130,000 clones, around 80% seen once. Findings and limits, study-wide: Donors belonging to an Asian-associated ancestry cluster reportedly showed fewer N-insertions in productive TCRs than the roughly 680-donor mean, according to what a later analysis found. The study listed some 160 cytomegalovirus-associated TCR beta chains. A later analysis found that most CMV-associated TCR beta chains appeared HLA-restricted.

J gave up 2 bases and V 10 bases, and 7 bases lay outside the gene matches. Germline loops: CDR1 SNHLY, CDR2 FYNNEI. CDR3 length: 13 amino acids. V and J are TRBV2 and TRBJ2-7, with 8 bases identical to TRBD2. This TCR came from a woman between 40 and 50 years old in good health and CMV-seronegative. The sample was PBMCs. The CDR3 nucleotides read TGTGCCAACCGGGAGGGCAGAGCCTACGAGCAGTACTTC. Its translation: CANREGRAYEQYF.